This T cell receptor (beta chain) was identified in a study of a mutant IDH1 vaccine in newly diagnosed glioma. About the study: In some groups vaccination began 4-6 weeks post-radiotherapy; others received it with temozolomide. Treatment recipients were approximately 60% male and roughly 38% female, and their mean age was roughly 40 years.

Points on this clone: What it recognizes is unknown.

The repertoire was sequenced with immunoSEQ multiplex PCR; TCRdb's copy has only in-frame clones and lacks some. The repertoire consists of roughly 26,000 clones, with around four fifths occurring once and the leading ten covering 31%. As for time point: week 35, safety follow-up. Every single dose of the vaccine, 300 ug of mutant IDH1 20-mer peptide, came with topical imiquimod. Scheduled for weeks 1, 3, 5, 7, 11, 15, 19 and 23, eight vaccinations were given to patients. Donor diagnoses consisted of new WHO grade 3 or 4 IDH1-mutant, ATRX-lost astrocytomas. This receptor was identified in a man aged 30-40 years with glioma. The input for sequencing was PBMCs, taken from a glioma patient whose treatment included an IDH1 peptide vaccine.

CDR3 DNA: TGCGCCAGCAGCTCCGGGACAGGGGTTCGACAGTACTTC. Translated: CASSSGTGVRQYF. This chain links TRBV5-1 with TRBJ2-7, with TRBD1 identical over 10 bases. Trimming removed 3 bases from V and 10 bases from J; junction bases left unmatched: 7. The CDR3 loop spans 13 amino acids. In germline, CDR1 is SGHRS, CDR2 YFSETQ.